This TCR beta chain was found in a study of CD8 T cells in ankylosing spondylitis. Study results and caveats: From matched ankylosing spondylitis synovial fluid, disease-linked clones were reportedly recovered at significantly enriched levels. In reactive arthritis synovial fluid and blood, some motif variants had been reported before.

MiXCR was run by TCRdb on the 5' RACE reads, yielding one entry per CDR3 protein. This table holds 200,000 to 300,000 distinct CDR3 sequences, approximately 12% found once. In its sample, this clonotype was seen many times. Its antigen remains unknown. Germline V gene sequence: CDR1 SGHRS, CDR2 YFSETQ. The junction had 6 bases not matched to a gene; V was cut back by 0 bases and J by 4 bases. CDR3 size: 15 residues. Material for sequencing was blood, either unsorted or a sorted T cell fraction (not recorded which). The sequence was obtained from a male donor with ankylosing spondylitis or in good health (not recorded which). The J gene is TRBJ2-5, the V gene TRBV5-1; 7 nucleotides line up with TRBD1. The CDR3 nucleotides read TGCGCCAGCAGCTTGGACAGGGGCCCTAGAGAGACCCAGTACTTC. Residues: CASSLDRGPRETQYF.